This T cell receptor beta chain stems from a study of T cell clonality in common variable immunodeficiency. Caucasian heritage predominated among both patients and controls. The data were produced by immunoSEQ multiplex PCR, yet TCRdb's version contains in-frame clones alone and is incomplete. The table lists about 34,000 clones, with no singletons. This clone was picked up a small number of times. Its antigen is not known. Read sequence stops 3 residues before the CDR3 end, and the germline J gene provides the missing end. Germline lookup yields CDR1 DFQATT and CDR2 SNEGSKA (reference sequence). The CDR3 is 16 amino acids. J lost 1 base, V lost 0 bases, and 9 bases had no gene match. Study-level results: Fewer deletions and N-nucleotide insertions were reportedly seen in common variable immunodeficiency TCR beta sequences. Compared with healthy controls, CVID subjects showed increased TCRbeta clonality, mostly in about a third. Compared with controls, CVID subjects had fewer shared TCRbeta clones.

Sequenced input: peripheral blood mononuclear cells. The chain is built from TRBV20-1 and TRBJ2-7; 7 nucleotides match TRBD1. This TCR derives from a human donor with common variable immunodeficiency. This CDR3 reads CSARDPYGQASYEQYF. The part of the CDR3 DNA that was read is TGCAGTGCTAGAGACCCATACGGACAGGCGTCCTACGAG.